One and the same sample provided the 32 T cell receptor beta chains below, sequenced in a study of T cells in localized non-small cell lung cancer. Sequencing used immunoSEQ multiplex PCR; TCRdb keeps in-frame clones, though not all of them. Altogether about 82,000 clones are present, around 82% being singletons, with the ten largest covering less than 20%. The starting material was PBMCs, obtained before any cancer treatment. These receptors originate from a man between 40 and 69 years old with stage II squamous cell lung carcinoma.

J is TRBJ2-7 and V is TRBV19, with TRBD1 matching 7 bases. Germline-derived CDR1 and CDR2 are LNHDA and SQIVND (reference sequence). J was trimmed by 0 bases and V by 1 base; bases with no gene match: 3. The CDR3 has 15 residues. The CDR3 nucleotides are TGTGCCAGTAGTATAGGACAGGGCAGCTCCTACGAGCAGTACTTC. Translated: CASSIGQGSSYEQYF.

V usage is TRBV28 and J usage is TRBJ1-6; 12 nucleotides line up with TRBD1. The V gene's germline CDR1 is MDHEN and CDR2 SYDVKM. The ends lost 6 bases at V and 9 bases at J; junction bases unmatched: 3. The CDR3 runs 14 residues. The CDR3 region has the DNA TGTGCCAGCAGCCGGGACAGGGGGCCTTCACCCCTCCACTTT. Its protein is CASSRDRGPSPLHF.

The chain carries TRBV18 and TRBJ2-5; TRBD1 matches at 9 bases. The CDR3 is 16 residues long. Germline V lookup: CDR1 KGHSH, CDR2 LQKENI. The junction had 6 bases not matched to a gene; V was cut back by 3 bases and J by 1 base. The CDR3 DNA reads as TGTGCCAGCTCACCGCGGACAGGGGTTGGCCAAGAGACCCAGTACTTC. The encoded protein is CASSPRTGVGQETQYF.

This sequence joins TRBV7-2 and TRBJ1-5; D is possibly TRBD1 (5 bases). CDR1 and CDR2 from the germline V gene are SGHTA and FQGNSA. V lost 3 bases and J 2 bases, leaving 11 bases between the germline ends. The CDR3 length is 15 residues. CDR3 in amino acids: CASSLTVVGNQPQHF. The CDR3 DNA sequence: TGTGCCAGCAGCTTGACAGTTGTTGGCAATCAGCCCCAGCATTTT.

The chain carries TRBV18 and TRBJ1-2; 9 nucleotides align to TRBD1. Trimming at V came to 2 bases and at J to 5 bases, leaving 12 bases not matched to a gene. Germline assignment: CDR1 KGHSH and CDR2 LQKENI. CDR3 length equals 17 residues. The chain's CDR3 is CASSPRTGVFQKYGYTF. For the CDR3, the DNA is TGTGCCAGCTCACCAAGGACAGGGGTTTTCCAGAAGTATGGCTACACCTTC.

The gene calls are TRBV27 and TRBJ2-1, with a tentative D call TRBD1 (5 bases). CDR1 is MNHEY and CDR2 is SMNVEV in the germline V gene (reference sequence). V lost 2 bases, J lost 3 bases, and 11 bases lay in between. The CDR3 runs to 15 residues. The CDR3: CASSLRGPIYNEQFF. The CDR3 DNA reads TGTGCCAGCAGTTTAAGGGGTCCCATCTACAATGAGCAGTTCTTC.

CDR3 nucleotides: TGTGCCAGCAGCGTACGACTAGCGGAGGATTCCTACAATGAGCAGTTCTTC. Its translation is CASSVRLAEDSYNEQFF. The chain is built from TRBV9 and TRBJ2-1; the match to TRBD2 covers 9 bases. Germline-derived CDR1 and CDR2 are SGDLS and YYNGEE. CDR3 size: 17 residues. V dropped 1 base and J dropped 1; count of bases not matched to a gene: 6.

The rearrangement joins TRBV19 to TRBJ2-6; TRBD1 is a possible D gene (5 bases). Germline CDR1 is LNHDA and CDR2 is SQIVND (reference sequence). Trimming took 6 bases from V and 4 from J, leaving 10 bases between them. The CDR3 is made up of 14 amino acids. CDR3: CASRAGIGANVLTF. CDR3 nucleotides: TGTGCCAGTAGGGCAGGGATCGGGGCCAACGTCCTGACTTTC.

The sample holds one count of this clone. The V gene is TRBV7-8, the J gene TRBJ1-1; tentatively, D is TRBD1 (5 bases). The germline V gene has CDR1 SGHVS and CDR2 FQNEAQ. The length of the CDR3 is 15 residues. V lost 5 bases to trimming and J lost 1 base, with 14 bases between them. CDR3 nucleotides: TGTGCCAGCAGCCTAGGAACGACAGCGAACACTGAAGCTTTCTTT. It translates to CASSLGTTANTEAFF. Complete variable domain (other parts from reference TRBV7-8 and TRBJ1-1): GAGVSQSPRYKVAKRGQDVALRCDPISGHVSLFWYQQALGQGPEFLTYFQNEAQLDKSGLPSDRFFAERPEGSVSTLKIQRTQQEDSAVYLCASSLGTTANTEAFFGQGTRLTVV.

The CDR3 DNA sequence: TGTGCCAGCAGCCCTGGGGACGTACTTGGCTACACCTTC. Translation gives CASSPGDVLGYTF. The chain employs TRBV6-6 and TRBJ1-2, with a tentative D call TRBD1 (5 bases). Per the germline V gene, CDR1 is MNHNY and CDR2 is SVGAGI (reference sequence). The CDR3 loop spans 13 amino acids. V lost 6 bases and J 7 bases, leaving 15 bases between the germline ends.

The gene calls are TRBV6-6 and TRBJ1-5, with 9 positions matching TRBD1. The junction had 4 bases not matched to a gene; V was cut back by 6 bases and J by 4 bases. Germline assignment: CDR1 MNHNY and CDR2 SVGAGI (reference sequence). The CDR3 runs 14 residues. The CDR3 DNA sequence: TGTGCCAGCAGCGCGGGGACAGGGAATCAGCCCCAGCATTTT. This gives the protein CASSAGTGNQPQHF.

The rearrangement joins TRBV19 to TRBJ1-1; D ambiguous. The CDR3 covers 12 residues. Germline-derived CDR1 and CDR2 are LNHDA and SQIVND (reference sequence). V lost 5 bases to trimming and J lost 7 bases, with 11 bases between them. DNA of the CDR3: TGTGCCAGTAGTCACCGTTGGGGTGAAGCTTTCTTT. Protein: CASSHRWGEAFF.

This chain uses TRBV5-4 with TRBJ2-5, with 15 positions matching TRBD2. This CDR3 is built from 18 residues. In germline, CDR1 is SGHNT, CDR2 YYREEE (reference sequence). V shed 4 bases, J shed 1 base, and the junction held 8 bases outside the gene matches. This chain's CDR3 is CASSIGTSGGLFQETQYF. The CDR3 coding sequence is TGTGCCAGCAGCATCGGGACTAGCGGGGGGCTCTTCCAAGAGACCCAGTACTTC.

The rearrangement links TRBV4-2 to TRBJ2-7; 9 bases fit TRBD1. After removal of 4 bases from V and 6 bases from J, the junction contained 10 bases not matched to a gene. The germline gives CDR1 LGHNA, CDR2 YNFKEQ. The CDR3 runs to 15 residues. CDR3 residues: CASSLIGDRAAEQYF. DNA of the CDR3: TGTGCCAGCAGCCTAATCGGGGACAGGGCGGCCGAGCAGTACTTC.

The rearrangement links TRBV15 to TRBJ1-3, with 8 bases lining up with TRBD1. The CDR3 covers 15 residues. Trimming cost V 5 bases and J 3 bases; bases outside gene matches: 6. The germline CDR1 and CDR2 sequences are LNHNV and YYDKDF (reference sequence). As DNA, the CDR3 is TGTGCCACCAGCCAAACAGGGGGATATGGAAACACCATATATTTT. It specifies CATSQTGGYGNTIYF.

The J gene is TRBJ1-5, the V gene TRBV5-8; 9 bases map to TRBD1. Germline V gene sequence: CDR1 SGHTS, CDR2 YDEGEE. CDR3 length equals 17 residues. After removal of 4 bases from V and 4 bases from J, the junction contained 12 bases not matched to a gene. DNA of the CDR3: TGTGCCAGCAGCCGGACCGGGACAGGGCTTTTGAATCAGCCCCAGCATTTT. Protein product: CASSRTGTGLLNQPQHF.

The chain links TRBV6-6 to TRBJ1-5; D unresolved. Per the germline V gene, CDR1 is MNHNY and CDR2 is SVGAGI (reference sequence). There are 12 residues in the CDR3. The V gene lost 7 bases and the J gene lost 1 base, with 5 bases spanning the gap. CDR3 bases: TGTGCCAGCACCTTAAGCAATCAGCCCCAGCATTTT. Translating gives CASTLSNQPQHF.

About this clone: A junction end diverges from the germline sequence, so it may reflect a read error. The V call is TRBV29-1, the J call TRBJ1-1; 8 bases fit TRBD1. The CDR3 spans 11 residues. Germline V gene sequence: CDR1 SQVTM, CDR2 ANQGSEA. CDR3 region: CSAGQGIESFF. The CDR3 DNA reads as TGCAGCGCTGGACAGGGAATTGAATCTTTCTTT.

The chain recombines TRBV25-1 with TRBJ2-5; TRBD1 might be the D (6 bases). Germline V gene data show CDR1 as MGHDK and CDR2 as SYGVNS. The CDR3 extends over 14 amino acids. The V and J ends lost 5 bases and 4 bases respectively, with 14 bases between them. In DNA, the CDR3 is TGTGCCAGCAGTCCCCCGGGACACGGAGAGACCCAGTACTTC. Encoded protein: CASSPPGHGETQYF.

J is TRBJ2-1 and V is TRBV18; D is unclear. The CDR3 is 12 residues long. With 1 base removed from V and 5 bases from J, the gap between germline ends came to 3 bases. CDR1 and CDR2 (germline): KGHSH, LQKENI. The CDR3 nucleotides read TGTGCCAGCTCACCACGGGACAATGAGCAGTTCTTC. Its translation: CASSPRDNEQFF.

This clone was observed a few times. The V gene is TRBV7-9, the J gene TRBJ2-1; 7 positions match TRBD1. Germline CDR1 is SEHNR and CDR2 is FQNEAQ (reference sequence). V was clipped by 5 bases and J by 7 bases; unmatched bases: 5. CDR3 length: 13 residues. The CDR3 region is CASSRLQGNEQFF. CDR3 in DNA: TGTGCCAGCAGCCGACTACAGGGGAATGAGCAGTTCTTC.

As for this clone: The same CDR3 arises from other DNA sequences in this sample as well. In nucleotides, the CDR3 is TGTGCCAGTAGTATGGGATACAATGAGCAGTTCTTC. Its protein product is CASSMGYNEQFF. The gene calls are TRBV19 and TRBJ2-1; no firm D call. This CDR3 is built from 12 residues. V lost 3 bases, J lost 4 bases, and 4 bases lay in between. Germline lookup yields CDR1 LNHDA and CDR2 SQIVND (reference sequence). Together with reference TRBV19 and TRBJ2-1, the CDR3 gives the full variable domain: DGGITQSPKYLFRKEGQNVTLSCEQNLNHDAMYWYRQDPGQGLRLIYYSQIVNDFQKGDIAEGYSVSREKKESFPLTVTSAQKNPTAFYLCASSMGYNEQFFGPGTRLTVL.

The chain links TRBV29-1 to TRBJ2-2; D is unresolved. This CDR3 has 13 amino acids. The ends were cut back, 4 bases at V and 2 bases at J, with 8 bases in the middle. Germline CDR1 is SQVTM and CDR2 is ANQGSEA. The CDR3 sequence is CSVVRANTGELFF. The CDR3 bases are TGCAGCGTTGTTAGGGCTAACACCGGGGAGCTGTTTTTT.

V is TRBV7-9 and J is TRBJ2-3, with a tentative D call TRBD2 (6 bases). The CDR3 totals 17 residues. Trimming cost V 9 bases and J 0 bases, with 22 bases left between them. Germline CDR1 SEHNR, CDR2 FQNEAQ (reference sequence). As DNA, the CDR3 is TGTGCCAGTCTCGGGGGTCAGCGCTTCACTAGCACAGATACGCAGTATTTT. It encodes CASLGGQRFTSTDTQYF.

J is TRBJ1-5 and V is TRBV7-2; 7 bases line up with TRBD1. CDR1 and CDR2 from the germline V gene are SGHTA and FQGNSA. CDR3 length: 13 amino acids. V shed 4 bases and J 16 bases; nucleotides not matched to a gene: 13. Here the CDR3 reads CASSSQQGTYPHF. The CDR3 coding sequence is TGTGCCAGCAGCTCGCAACAGGGGACATACCCACATTTT.

In its sample, this clone was seen a few times. J is TRBJ1-3 and V is TRBV5-1; D not certain. With 4 bases removed from V and 4 bases from J, the gap between germline ends came to 15 bases. The CDR3 is 15 residues long. Per the germline V gene, CDR1 is SGHRS and CDR2 is YFSETQ. Written as DNA, the CDR3 is TGCGCCAGCAGCACCGGACGAGTCGGGGGAAACACCATATATTTT. Protein product: CASSTGRVGGNTIYF.

The chain links TRBV18 to TRBJ2-5, with D possibly being TRBD1 (5 bases). Trimming removed 3 bases from V and 4 bases from J, with 15 bases in between. CDR1 is KGHSH, CDR2 LQKENI, per germline. The CDR3 covers 15 residues. CDR3 in amino acids: CASSPPSSQGETQYF. In DNA form, the CDR3 reads TGTGCCAGCTCACCCCCGAGTAGCCAGGGAGAGACCCAGTACTTC. The full variable domain, rest sourced from reference TRBV18 and TRBJ2-5, is NAGVMQNPRHLVRRRGQEARLRCSPMKGHSHVYWYRQLPEEGLKFMVYLQKENIIDESGMPKERFSAEFPKEGPSILRIQQVVRGDSAAYFCASSPPSSQGETQYFGPGTRLLVL.

This clone was counted once. The chain combines TRBV5-1 with TRBJ1-1, with 7 bases matching TRBD1. Germline V gene sequence: CDR1 SGHRS, CDR2 YFSETQ. With 4 bases clipped from V and 5 bases from J, the junction kept 11 bases outside the gene matches. The CDR3 spans 15 residues. The CDR3 region is CASSVATGVGTEAFF. The CDR3 DNA reads as TGCGCCAGCAGCGTCGCTACAGGGGTAGGAACTGAAGCTTTCTTT.

The chain uses TRBV7-8 and TRBJ1-5, with unresolved D. Trimming cost V 5 bases and J 5 bases, with 10 bases left between them. This CDR3 is 13 amino acids long. The germline gives CDR1 SGHVS, CDR2 FQNEAQ. The CDR3 loop reads CASSPSRDQPQHF. CDR3 DNA: TGTGCCAGCAGCCCAAGTCGAGATCAGCCCCAGCATTTT.

The V and J genes are TRBV19 and TRBJ2-5, with 7 bases identical to TRBD1. The V gene end was trimmed by 5 bases and the J gene end by 2 bases; junction bases not matched to a gene: 5. Germline CDR1 LNHDA, CDR2 SQIVND (reference sequence). This CDR3 region has 14 residues. The CDR3 bases are TGTGCCAGTAGTCCGGGGACAGCACAAGAGACCCAGTACTTC. Encoded protein: CASSPGTAQETQYF.

CDR3 DNA sequence: TGTGCCAGCAGCTTAGTCGGGGGGCCCACCGGGGAGCTGTTTTTT. Protein sequence: CASSLVGGPTGELFF. This chain connects TRBV11-2 to TRBJ2-2; weak D call: TRBD2 (7 bases). The CDR3 consists of 15 residues. V lost 1 base to trimming and J lost 4 bases, with 10 bases between them. Germline V gene sequence: CDR1 SGHAT, CDR2 FQNNGV.

This chain connects TRBV6-5 to TRBJ2-1; 10 bases match TRBD2. CDR3 length: 14 amino acids. Trimming took 8 bases from V and 3 from J; bases not matched to a gene: 4. Germline CDR1 and CDR2: MNHEY and SVGAGI. The CDR3 loop is CASGAGGNYNEQFF. CDR3 in DNA: TGTGCCAGCGGAGCGGGGGGGAACTACAATGAGCAGTTCTTC.